The present T cell receptor (beta chain) was sequenced within a study of CD8 T cells in Susac syndrome. At the level of the study: Susac syndrome patients were untreated, on corticosteroids with some adding intravenous immunoglobulin, or on intravenous immunoglobulin only. Whole-study results and caveats: Within Susac syndrome CD4+ T cell repertoires, clonal expansion was not evident.

The sample holds one count of this clonotype. Its matching antigen is unknown. Germline assignment: CDR1 LGHNA and CDR2 YNFKEQ. Trimming cost V 2 bases and J 2 bases, with 16 bases left between them. This CDR3 region has 16 residues. Random hexamers were used to reverse transcribe the RNA input (0.5 to 1 ug). The method of amplification for TCR beta CDR3 was immunoSEQ multiplex PCR, covering 54 Vbeta and 13 Jbeta. TCRdb fed the immunoSEQ multiplex PCR reads into MiXCR, producing one record per CDR3 protein. This table has about 240,000 distinct CDR3 sequences, about 96% appearing once. The sequence was obtained from a human donor with Susac syndrome. Specimen: CD4+ T cells from PBMCs. V gene TRBV4-2 combines with J gene TRBJ2-7; D is ambiguous. DNA of the CDR3: TGTGCCAGCAGCCAAACGCTAGAGGACCGAACCTACGAGCAGTACTTC. Its translation is CASSQTLEDRTYEQYF.